What follows is one T cell receptor beta chain and its context. This sample stems from a study of blood T cell repertoires in COVID-19. Study background: The analysed material was cDNA or gDNA that came from T cells, B-cell-depleted T cells, or PBMCs.

V was trimmed by 2 bases and J by 5 bases, leaving 12 bases between them. The germline CDR1 and CDR2 sequences are SGHVS and FQNEAQ. The CDR3 has 14 amino acids. As handled by the study authors: Amplification from reference gene primers served as the basis for estimated nucleated cell counts. Here immunoSEQ multiplex PCR was the method, and the copy in TCRdb shows in-frame clones only, minus some. That table gives V, J and clone size, and the DNA gave D and trimming. Seen here are about 99,000 clones, around 74% observed once, and the top ten hold 15% to 20%. The material sequenced was peripheral blood. The TCR comes from an elderly woman with active or convalescent COVID-19. This rearrangement joins TRBV7-8 to TRBJ1-1; no clear D gene. The CDR3 protein is CASSLSRGSTEAFF. CDR3 in DNA: TGTGCCAGCAGCTTATCTCGAGGATCGACTGAAGCTTTCTTT. The entire variable domain, with the rest obtained from reference TRBV7-8 and TRBJ1-1, is as follows: GAGVSQSPRYKVAKRGQDVALRCDPISGHVSLFWYQQALGQGPEFLTYFQNEAQLDKSGLPSDRFFAERPEGSVSTLKIQRTQQEDSAVYLCASSLSRGSTEAFFGQGTRLTVV.